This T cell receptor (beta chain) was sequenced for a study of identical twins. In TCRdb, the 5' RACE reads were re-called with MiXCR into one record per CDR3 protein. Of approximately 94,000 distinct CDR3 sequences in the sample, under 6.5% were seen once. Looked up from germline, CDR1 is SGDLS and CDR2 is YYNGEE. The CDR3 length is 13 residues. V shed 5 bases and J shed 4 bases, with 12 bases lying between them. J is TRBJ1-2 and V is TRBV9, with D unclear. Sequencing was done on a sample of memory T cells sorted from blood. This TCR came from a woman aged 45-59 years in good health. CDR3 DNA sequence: TGTGCCAGCAGGGGAGCCCTCTCCTATGGCTACACCTTC. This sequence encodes CASRGALSYGYTF.